What follows are 21 T cell receptor beta chains derived from one specimen sequenced in a study of blood T cell repertoires in COVID-19. Assay used: immunoSEQ multiplex PCR; TCRdb lists only in-frame clones, some missing. Here the sample spans 150,000 or so clones, about 88% being singletons. The sample taken for sequencing was peripheral blood. Receptor source: a woman between 45 and 65 years old with COVID-19, enrolled during active disease.

Regarding this clone: Different DNA sequences within this sample yield the same CDR3. The V and J genes are TRBV19 and TRBJ1-5, with TRBD1 matching over 8 bases. With 5 bases clipped from V and 2 bases from J, the junction kept 2 bases outside the gene matches. Looked up from germline, CDR1 is LNHDA and CDR2 is SQIVND (reference sequence). The CDR3 contains 14 residues. As DNA, the CDR3 is TGTGCCAGTAGTGGACAGGGAGGCAATCAGCCCCAGCATTTT. It codes for CASSGQGGNQPQHF.

For the CDR3, the DNA is TGTGCCAGCAGCCCAACCAAGCAAACCGTGAACACTGAAGCTTTCTTT. This sequence encodes CASSPTKQTVNTEAFF. The chain has TRBV7-2 and TRBJ1-1; D uncertain. The CDR3 covers 16 residues. V shed 5 bases and J shed 0 bases, with 16 bases lying between them. Germline CDR1 is SGHTA and CDR2 is FQGNSA.

Only a few counts were recorded for this clone. The V gene is TRBV23-1, the J gene TRBJ2-5, with TRBD1 identical over 11 bases. TRBV23-1 is an open reading frame whose function is uncertain. The trim removed 4 bases at V and 5 bases at J, leaving 3 bases unmatched. This CDR3 spans 14 amino acids. The CDR3 reads CASSPGTGGETQYF. CDR3 DNA: TGCGCCAGCAGTCCAGGGACAGGGGGGGAGACCCAGTACTTC.

This clone was seen just once. This rearrangement joins TRBV6-5 to TRBJ1-5; D may be TRBD1 (6 bases). The CDR3 runs to 12 residues. CDR1 is MNHEY, CDR2 SVGAGI, per germline. Trimming removed 7 bases at V and 5 bases at J, with 9 bases between. CDR3 in DNA: TGTGCCAGCACACAGGGTTATCAGCCCCAGCATTTT. As protein: CASTQGYQPQHF.

The chain has TRBV6-1 and TRBJ1-6; 7 bases are shared with TRBD1. The CDR3 is 16 residues long. Trimming at V came to 2 bases and at J to 8 bases, leaving 9 bases not matched to a gene. CDR1 and CDR2 (germline): MNHNS, SASEGT. The CDR3: CASSEREGAAYSPLHF. In DNA, the CDR3 is TGTGCCAGCAGTGAACGGGAGGGGGCGGCGTATTCACCCCTCCACTTT.

This chain connects TRBV4-1 to TRBJ2-2, with 10 nucleotides matching TRBD1. V shed 5 bases, J shed 4 bases, and the junction held 7 bases outside the gene matches. This CDR3 comprises 16 residues. Germline assignment: CDR1 MGHRA and CDR2 YSYEKL. As DNA, the CDR3 is TGCGCCAGCAGCATAGACAGGGGGCGTCGCACCGGGGAGCTGTTTTTT. Its translation is CASSIDRGRRTGELFF.

The CDR3: CTSSQAGQPTEPSKYNEQFF. The CDR3 region has the DNA TGCACCAGCAGCCAAGCGGGACAACCAACCGAACCCAGCAAATACAATGAGCAGTTCTTC. J is TRBJ2-1 and V is TRBV1; the DNA was not used to check the table's D call, TRBD1. TRBV1 is flagged as a pseudogene. The CDR3 is made up of 20 amino acids.

The gene calls are TRBV6-1 and TRBJ1-5; possible D gene TRBD1, 5 bases. V lost 3 bases, J lost 3 bases, and 9 bases lay in between. Germline V gene lookup returns CDR1 MNHNS and CDR2 SASEGT. The CDR3 covers 14 residues. The CDR3 loop reads CASSDGGYNQPQHF. The CDR3 DNA sequence: TGTGCCAGCAGTGATGGGGGGTACAATCAGCCCCAGCATTTT.

The chain joins TRBV5-4 to TRBJ2-5; TRBD2 matches 7 bases. CDR3 length: 15 residues. From germline, CDR1 is SGHNT and CDR2 YYREEE (reference sequence). The trim removed 1 base at V and 1 base at J, leaving 4 bases unmatched. CDR3 sequence reads: CASSLIGLGQETQYF. Here the CDR3 DNA reads TGTGCCAGCAGCTTGATAGGACTAGGCCAAGAGACCCAGTACTTC.

The genes are TRBV9 and TRBJ2-5; tentative D call: TRBD1 (6 bases). The CDR3 covers 13 residues. Germline assignment: CDR1 SGDLS and CDR2 YYNGEE. V lost 4 bases and J lost 4, with 11 bases in between. The CDR3 reads CASSNGQTETQYF. The CDR3 nucleotides are TGTGCCAGCAGCAATGGACAGACAGAGACCCAGTACTTC.

The V gene is TRBV13, the J gene TRBJ2-5; 9 bases map to TRBD1. The CDR3 totals 15 residues. Germline V gene sequence: CDR1 PRHDT, CDR2 FYEKMQ (reference sequence). With V trimmed by 5 bases and J by 2 bases, 6 bases remained unmatched. CDR3 DNA: TGTGCCAGCAGCCCCGGGACAGGGTTACAAGAGACCCAGTACTTC. This translates into CASSPGTGLQETQYF.

The J gene is TRBJ1-3, the V gene TRBV12-5; TRBD1 matches 7 bases. Per the germline V gene, CDR1 is LGHNT and CDR2 is FRNRAP. The J segment lost 2 bases and the V segment lost 3 bases, leaving 10 bases of the junction unmatched. This CDR3 region has 17 residues. The CDR3 is CASGFRQGGLTGNTIYF. Here the CDR3 DNA reads TGTGCTAGTGGTTTTCGACAGGGAGGCCTCACTGGAAACACCATATATTTT.

The V gene is TRBV7-6, the J gene TRBJ1-6; D unresolved. The CDR3 extends over 13 amino acids. V was cut by 1 base and J by 10 bases, with 8 bases left in between. Germline-derived CDR1 and CDR2 are SGHVS and FNYEAQ. CDR3 amino acids: CASSLVTGSPLHF. For the CDR3, the DNA is TGTGCCAGCAGCTTAGTTACCGGGTCACCCCTCCACTTT.

V usage is TRBV7-2 and J usage is TRBJ1-5; TRBD1 matches at 7 bases. Germline V gene lookup returns CDR1 SGHTA and CDR2 FQGNSA. The CDR3 consists of 16 residues. V lost 5 bases to trimming and J lost 0 bases; unmatched junction nucleotides: 7. CDR3 loop: CASSVGTVDSNQPQHF. The CDR3 nucleotides are TGTGCCAGCAGCGTAGGGACAGTCGATAGCAATCAGCCCCAGCATTTT.

This clone was detected only once. V is TRBV7-3 and J is TRBJ2-3; D is perhaps TRBD2 (6 bases). Germline V gene lookup returns CDR1 SGHTA and CDR2 FQGTGA. The V end was cut by 2 bases, the J end by 2 bases, with 14 bases between. This CDR3 region has 16 residues. This chain's CDR3 is CASSLGAGRYTDTQYF. The CDR3 nucleotides read TGTGCCAGCAGCTTAGGGGCGGGGCGGTACACAGATACGCAGTATTTT.

This chain joins TRBV25-1 and TRBJ2-6; D not certain. Germline V gives CDR1 MGHDK, CDR2 SYGVNS. This CDR3 has 14 residues. Trimming took off 9 bases at V and 0 bases at J, with 9 bases between the two ends. The CDR3 spells CASRRSSGANVLTF. CDR3 nucleotide sequence: TGTGCCAGTCGCCGCAGCTCTGGGGCCAACGTCCTGACTTTC.

The chain combines TRBV29-1 with TRBJ2-5; D might be TRBD1 (7 bases). Trimming left V 4 bases short and J 10 bases short, with 16 bases between. Germline V gives CDR1 SQVTM, CDR2 ANQGSEA. CDR3 length: 12 residues. The CDR3 loop is CSVGSGGGDQYF. CDR3 nucleotide sequence: TGCAGCGTTGGATCAGGAGGGGGCGACCAGTACTTC. Full variable domain (missing parts from reference TRBV29-1 and TRBJ2-5): SAVISQKPSRDICQRGTSLTIQCQVDSQVTMMFWYRQQPGQSLTLIATANQGSEATYESGFVIDKFPISRPNLTFSTLTVSNMSPEDSSIYLCSVGSGGGDQYFGPGTRLLVL.

CDR3 in amino acids: CASSTDGGGSYNEQFF. The CDR3 DNA reads TGTGCCAGCAGCACCGACGGGGGGGGGTCCTACAATGAGCAGTTCTTC. The chain joins TRBV7-2 to TRBJ2-1, with 8 bases that match TRBD2. The length of the CDR3 is 16 residues. From germline, CDR1 is SGHTA and CDR2 FQGNSA. The V segment lost 5 bases and the J segment 1 base; nucleotides outside the gene matches: 7.

A remark on this clone: It may be a read error: a sequence one base away is much more abundant. This rearrangement joins TRBV7-2 to TRBJ1-5; D uncertain. Looked up from germline, CDR1 is SGHTA and CDR2 is FQGNSA. This CDR3 is 13 amino acids long. V was shortened by 4 bases and J by 0 bases, with 4 bases between the two germline ends. The DNA for the CDR3 is TGTGCCAGCAGCTCCAATAGCAATCAGCCCCAGCATTTT. It yields the protein CASSSNSNQPQHF.

The chain recombines TRBV6-6 with TRBJ2-2, with D possibly matching TRBD2 (6 bases). This CDR3 has 15 residues. Germline V gives CDR1 MNHNY, CDR2 SVGAGI (reference sequence). Trimming left V 6 bases short and J 3 bases short, with 14 bases between. The CDR3 sequence: CASSSGTLDTGELFF. DNA for the CDR3: TGTGCCAGCAGCTCCGGGACTCTAGACACCGGGGAGCTGTTTTTT.

J is TRBJ1-1 and V is TRBV12-3 or TRBV12-4; no clear D gene. The ends were cut back, 3 bases at V and 5 bases at J, with 7 bases in the middle. This CDR3 comprises 12 residues. The CDR3: CASSFAGTEAFF. In DNA, the CDR3 is TGTGCCAGCAGTTTCGCCGGGACTGAAGCTTTCTTT.